This passage covers 14 T cell receptor beta chains from one sample sequenced in a study of T cell responses to AZD1222 COVID-19 vaccine. The assay was immunoSEQ multiplex PCR, and TCRdb's table has in-frame clones only and misses some. Of 250,000 or so clones in the sample, over 85% are singletons; the top ten hold around 0.58%. Specimen: peripheral blood, collected on day 0 of AZD1222 vaccination. Receptors originate from an adult in good health.

This chain joins TRBV7-9 and TRBJ1-2, with D possibly TRBD1 on 5 matching bases. This CDR3 spans 14 amino acids. The ends were cut back, 5 bases at V and 3 bases at J, with 13 bases in the middle. Germline CDR1 reads SEHNR; CDR2 reads FQNEAQ (reference sequence). The CDR3 coding sequence is TGTGCCAGCAGCCCAGGGACCGGGGACTATGGCTACACCTTC. Translating gives CASSPGTGDYGYTF.

The V gene is TRBV13, the J gene TRBJ2-3; D unresolved. Trimming took 5 bases from V and 1 from J, leaving 13 bases between them. Per germline, CDR1 PRHDT and CDR2 FYEKMQ (reference sequence). There are 15 residues in the CDR3. CDR3 in amino acids: CASSPNPRGTDTQYF. The CDR3 DNA reads as TGTGCCAGCAGCCCCAACCCCCGGGGCACAGATACGCAGTATTTT.

The chain combines TRBV5-8 with TRBJ2-3, with TRBD1 matching over 10 bases. The germline V gene encodes CDR1 SGHTS and CDR2 YDEGEE. CDR3 length: 18 amino acids. V lost 2 bases, J lost 1 base, and 10 bases stayed unmatched. The CDR3 DNA is TGTGCCAGCAGCTTTTGGACAGGGGGGGGTATGGGCACAGATACGCAGTATTTT. Its protein product is CASSFWTGGGMGTDTQYF.

The chain is built from TRBV3-1 (or the pseudogene TRBV3-2) and TRBJ2-1; D is unclear. This CDR3 has 15 amino acids. The V gene lost 4 bases and the J gene lost 0 bases, with 10 bases spanning the gap. Germline lookup yields CDR1 LGHDT and CDR2 YNNKEL (reference sequence). CDR3 amino acids: CASSLRTSSYNEQFF. The CDR3 DNA reads as TGTGCCAGCAGCCTACGCACGAGCTCCTACAATGAGCAGTTCTTC.

This chain links TRBV6-5 with TRBJ1-2; 7 bases match TRBD1. V lost 8 bases, J lost 6 bases, and 12 bases stayed unmatched. CDR3 length: 14 residues. The germline V gene has CDR1 MNHEY and CDR2 SVGAGI. The CDR3 nucleotides read TGTGCCAGCTCCTCCCAGGGGGGGTGGAATGGCTACACCTTC. This sequence encodes CASSSQGGWNGYTF.

The rearrangement joins TRBV7-9 to TRBJ2-4; 12 bases fit TRBD2. V trimming: 4 bases; J trimming: 8 bases; junction bases outside the gene matches: 12. Germline loops: CDR1 SEHNR, CDR2 FQNEAQ (reference sequence). There are 17 residues in the CDR3. CDR3: CASSSNRLAGVRDIQYF. The CDR3 DNA reads as TGTGCCAGCAGCTCCAACCGACTAGCGGGAGTCCGGGACATTCAGTACTTC.

The V call is TRBV5-4, the J call TRBJ2-4, with a tentative D call TRBD2 (6 bases). Germline values: CDR1 SGHNT, CDR2 YYREEE (reference sequence). The CDR3 is 13 residues long. Trimming left V 4 bases short and J 7 bases short, with 12 bases between. The DNA for the CDR3 is TGTGCCAGCAGCCCTGGGCGGGATAACATTCAGTACTTC. Amino acid sequence: CASSPGRDNIQYF.

The chain carries TRBV7-6 and TRBJ2-5; 8 bases fit TRBD2. V was pared by 0 bases and J by 4 bases, with 4 bases of the junction left unmatched. CDR3 size: 15 residues. Germline values: CDR1 SGHVS, CDR2 FNYEAQ. The DNA of the CDR3 is TGTGCCAGCAGCTTAGCACTAGCGGAGCTAGAGACCCAGTACTTC. It is translated as CASSLALAELETQYF.

This rearrangement joins TRBV3-1 (or the pseudogene TRBV3-2) to TRBJ1-2; 7 bases match TRBD1. Germline values: CDR1 LGHDT, CDR2 YNNKEL (reference sequence). The ends lost 3 bases at V and 4 bases at J; junction bases unmatched: 5. This CDR3 comprises 14 residues. The CDR3 spells CASSQRDSPYGYTF. The CDR3 bases are TGTGCCAGCAGCCAGCGGGACAGCCCCTATGGCTACACCTTC.

The rearrangement uses TRBV2 and TRBJ2-7, with D unclear. V lost 2 bases and J 2 bases, leaving 7 bases between the germline ends. Germline V lookup: CDR1 SNHLY, CDR2 FYNNEI. The CDR3 loop spans 13 amino acids. CDR3 coding DNA: TGTGCCAGCAGTGAAAGGCAAACCTACGAGCAGTACTTC. It encodes CASSERQTYEQYF.

This chain links TRBV9 with TRBJ1-1; no reliable D call. The V and J ends lost 4 bases and 1 base respectively, with 17 bases between them. Per germline, CDR1 SGDLS and CDR2 YYNGEE. The CDR3 is 16 amino acids. The DNA for the CDR3 is TGTGCCAGCAGCTCCCTCGGTAGGGATGAGAACACTGAAGCTTTCTTT. This codes for CASSSLGRDENTEAFF.

The CDR3 loop reads CASSSQGRYSPLHF. The CDR3, as DNA: TGTGCCAGCAGCTCCCAGGGGCGATATTCACCCCTCCACTTT. The chain joins TRBV5-4 to TRBJ1-6; D is possibly TRBD1 (6 bases). This CDR3 contains 14 residues. V was clipped by 3 bases and J by 8 bases, with 12 bases between them. CDR1 and CDR2 from the germline V gene are SGHNT and YYREEE (reference sequence).

This sequence joins TRBV27 and TRBJ2-7; weak D call: TRBD2 (6 bases). Germline assignment: CDR1 MNHEY and CDR2 SMNVEV (reference sequence). The CDR3 spans 11 residues. Trimming removed 4 bases at V and 9 bases at J, with 10 bases between. The CDR3 DNA is TGTGCCAGCAGTTCCCCGCGGGGGCAGTACTTC. It yields the protein CASSSPRGQYF.

The chain uses TRBV7-5 and TRBJ2-6; TRBD1, the table's D call, lacks a check against the DNA. TRBV7-5 has pseudogene status. CDR3 length equals 19 residues. CDR3 sequence reads: CARSPTGGFKDSGANVLTF. The CDR3 bases are TGTGCCAGAAGCCCGACAGGGGGGTTCAAGGACTCTGGGGCCAACGTCCTGACTTTC.